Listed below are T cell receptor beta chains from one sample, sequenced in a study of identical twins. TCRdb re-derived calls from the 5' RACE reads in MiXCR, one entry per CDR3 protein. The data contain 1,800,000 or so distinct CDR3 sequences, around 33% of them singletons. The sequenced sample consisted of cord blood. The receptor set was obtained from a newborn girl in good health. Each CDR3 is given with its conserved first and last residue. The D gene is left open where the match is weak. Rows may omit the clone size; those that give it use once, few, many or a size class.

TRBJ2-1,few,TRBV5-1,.,TGCGCCAGCAGTGGGCAGAGCTCCTACAATGAGCAGTTCTTC,CASSGQSSYNEQFF
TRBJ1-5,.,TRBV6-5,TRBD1,TGTGCCAGCAGTTACTCGCTAGGGGGCGGGGGGTATATATATAGCAATCAGCCCCAGCATTTT,CASSYSLGGGGYIYSNQPQHF
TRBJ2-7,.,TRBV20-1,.,TGCAGTGCTAGCAACAGAAACTACGAGCAGTACTTC,CSASNRNYEQYF
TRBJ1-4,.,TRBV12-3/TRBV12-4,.,TGTGCCAGCAGTTCGGGGGGCGGGGCTAATGAAAAACTGTTTTTT,CASSSGGGANEKLFF
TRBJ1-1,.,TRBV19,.,TGTGCCAGTAGTCCCTCAGACAAGAACACTGAAGCTTTCTTT,CASSPSDKNTEAFF
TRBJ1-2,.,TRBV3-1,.,TGTGCCAGCAGCCAACTAGGGGAAGGTGGCTACACCTTC,CASSQLGEGGYTF
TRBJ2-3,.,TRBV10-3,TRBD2,TGTGCCACCAACCCCCTAGCGGGGGTTGCAGATACGCAGTATTTT,CATNPLAGVADTQYF
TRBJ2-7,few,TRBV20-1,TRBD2,TGCAGTGCTTCTCCGACTAGCGGGGGCTACGAGCAGTACTTC,CSASPTSGGYEQYF
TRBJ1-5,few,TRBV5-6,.,TGTGCCAGCAGCCCATCAGGGAGGAATCAGCCCCAGCATTTT,CASSPSGRNQPQHF
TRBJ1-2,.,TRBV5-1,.,TGCGCCAGCAGCTTGATACAGTTTAACTATGGCTACACCTTC,CASSLIQFNYGYTF
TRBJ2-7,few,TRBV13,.,TGTGCCAGCAGCGAAACTAGGGCATACTACGAGCAGTACTTC,CASSETRAYYEQYF
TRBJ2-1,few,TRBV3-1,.,TGTGCCAGCAGCCAAGAAGAAAGCCGTTACAATGAGCAGTTCTTC,CASSQEESRYNEQFF
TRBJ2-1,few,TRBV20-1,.,TGCAGTGCCATAACCGGGACAAACTACGAGCAGTTCTTC,CSAITGTNYEQFF
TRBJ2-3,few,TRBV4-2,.,TGTGCCAGCAGCCAAGAGGAAGGGGGTACAGATACGCAGTATTTT,CASSQEEGGTDTQYF
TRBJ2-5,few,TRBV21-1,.,TGTGCCAGCAGCAAAGGTTCTAGCGGGAGAGAGACCCAGTACTTC,CASSKGSSGRETQYF
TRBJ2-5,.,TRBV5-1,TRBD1,TGCGCCAGCGGTAGCTGGACAGGGGAGACCCAGTACTTC,CASGSWTGETQYF
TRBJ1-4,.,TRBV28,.,TGTGCCAGCAGTTTGGCCTCAGGGGACGAAAAACTGTTTTTT,CASSLASGDEKLFF
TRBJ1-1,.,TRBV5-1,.,TGCGCCAGCAGAGGCAGCGTGGACACTGAAGCTTTCTTT,CASRGSVDTEAFF
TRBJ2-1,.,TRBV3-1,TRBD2,TGTGCCAGCAGCAAGACTAGCGGGAGGGGAAATGGGCAGTTCTTC,CASSKTSGRGNGQFF
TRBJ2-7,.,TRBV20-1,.,TGCAGTGCTGAGAGGGGGACTTTAACCTACGAGCAGTACTTC,CSAERGTLTYEQYF
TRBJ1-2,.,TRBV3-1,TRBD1,TGTGCCAGCAGCCCAACCCGGGACAGGCCTGACTATGGCTACACCTTC,CASSPTRDRPDYGYTF
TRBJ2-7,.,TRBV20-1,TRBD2,TGCAGTGCGGACACTAGCGGAGCTTACTACGAGCAGTACTTC,CSADTSGAYYEQYF
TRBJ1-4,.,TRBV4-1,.,TGCGCCAGCAGCCATGGTACCGACTCCAACAGCCGATATAATGAAAAACTGTTTTTT,CASSHGTDSNSRYNEKLFF
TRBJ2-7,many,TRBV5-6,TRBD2,TGTGCCAGCAGCTCCCCGGGACTAGCGGCCTACGAGCAGTACTTC,CASSSPGLAAYEQYF
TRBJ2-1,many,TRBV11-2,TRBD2,TGTGCCAGCAGCCGGATTGCTGGGACTAGCGGTTACAATGAGCAGTTCTTC,CASSRIAGTSGYNEQFF
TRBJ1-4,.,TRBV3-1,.,TGTGCCAGCAGCCAAGCAAGCCCGAGACAGTTTCGGAGGAATGAAAAACTGTTTTTT,CASSQASPRQFRRNEKLFF
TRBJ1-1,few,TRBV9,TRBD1,TGTGCCAGCAGCAACCGACAGGGCATAAACACTGAAGCTTTCTTT,CASSNRQGINTEAFF
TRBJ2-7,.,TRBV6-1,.,TGTGCCAGCAGTCGAGGCTGGCTAGCAGTGTACGAGCAGTACTTC,CASSRGWLAVYEQYF
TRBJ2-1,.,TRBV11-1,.,TGTGCCAGCAGCCTCCCTGCTTTGAGGCGCGAGGGACCTTTTTCCTACAATGAGCAGTTCTTC,CASSLPALRREGPFSYNEQFF
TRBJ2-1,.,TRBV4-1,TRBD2,TGCGCCAGCAGCCAGCACGGGACTACGCAAGAGACCCAGTTCTTC,CASSQHGTTQETQFF
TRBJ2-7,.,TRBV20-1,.,TGCAGTGCTGGAGATCTCGTCGGCTCCTACGAGCAGTACTTC,CSAGDLVGSYEQYF
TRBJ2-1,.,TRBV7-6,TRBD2,TGTGCCAGCAGCTTAGGTCGGCTAGCGGGGGGTAATGAGCAGTTCTTC,CASSLGRLAGGNEQFF
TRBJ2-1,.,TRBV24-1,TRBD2,TGTGCCACCAGTGATCCCCATACACTAGCGGGAAAGCGCAATGAGCAGTTCTTC,CATSDPHTLAGKRNEQFF
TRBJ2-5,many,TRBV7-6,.,TGTGCCAGCAGTTTAGGGCTCGGATACCAAGAGACCCAGTACTTC,CASSLGLGYQETQYF
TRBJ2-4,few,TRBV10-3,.,TGTGCCATCAGTGAAGACTTAGCCAAAAACATTCAGTACTTC,CAISEDLAKNIQYF
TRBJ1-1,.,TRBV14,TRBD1,TGTGCCAGCAGCCTCCCGGGACAGGGAGTGAACACTGAAGCTTTCTTT,CASSLPGQGVNTEAFF
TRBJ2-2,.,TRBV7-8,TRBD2,TGTGCCAGCAGCTTAGGCCGATTACTAGCGGGAAACACCGGGGAGCTGTTTTTT,CASSLGRLLAGNTGELFF
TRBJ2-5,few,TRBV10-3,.,TGTGCCATCAGTGAGAGGGGGACGGGGACCCAGTACTTC,CAISERGTGTQYF
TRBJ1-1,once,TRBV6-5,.,TGTGCCAGCAGTTACTTTCCGGGGGCCTTGAACACTGAAGCTTTCTTT,CASSYFPGALNTEAFF
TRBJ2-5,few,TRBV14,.,TGTGCCAGCAGCCAACTCCGGCTGGGGACCCAGTACTTC,CASSQLRLGTQYF
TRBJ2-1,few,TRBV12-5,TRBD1,TGTGCTAGTGGTTTGGGACAGGGGTACAATGAGCAGTTCTTC,CASGLGQGYNEQFF